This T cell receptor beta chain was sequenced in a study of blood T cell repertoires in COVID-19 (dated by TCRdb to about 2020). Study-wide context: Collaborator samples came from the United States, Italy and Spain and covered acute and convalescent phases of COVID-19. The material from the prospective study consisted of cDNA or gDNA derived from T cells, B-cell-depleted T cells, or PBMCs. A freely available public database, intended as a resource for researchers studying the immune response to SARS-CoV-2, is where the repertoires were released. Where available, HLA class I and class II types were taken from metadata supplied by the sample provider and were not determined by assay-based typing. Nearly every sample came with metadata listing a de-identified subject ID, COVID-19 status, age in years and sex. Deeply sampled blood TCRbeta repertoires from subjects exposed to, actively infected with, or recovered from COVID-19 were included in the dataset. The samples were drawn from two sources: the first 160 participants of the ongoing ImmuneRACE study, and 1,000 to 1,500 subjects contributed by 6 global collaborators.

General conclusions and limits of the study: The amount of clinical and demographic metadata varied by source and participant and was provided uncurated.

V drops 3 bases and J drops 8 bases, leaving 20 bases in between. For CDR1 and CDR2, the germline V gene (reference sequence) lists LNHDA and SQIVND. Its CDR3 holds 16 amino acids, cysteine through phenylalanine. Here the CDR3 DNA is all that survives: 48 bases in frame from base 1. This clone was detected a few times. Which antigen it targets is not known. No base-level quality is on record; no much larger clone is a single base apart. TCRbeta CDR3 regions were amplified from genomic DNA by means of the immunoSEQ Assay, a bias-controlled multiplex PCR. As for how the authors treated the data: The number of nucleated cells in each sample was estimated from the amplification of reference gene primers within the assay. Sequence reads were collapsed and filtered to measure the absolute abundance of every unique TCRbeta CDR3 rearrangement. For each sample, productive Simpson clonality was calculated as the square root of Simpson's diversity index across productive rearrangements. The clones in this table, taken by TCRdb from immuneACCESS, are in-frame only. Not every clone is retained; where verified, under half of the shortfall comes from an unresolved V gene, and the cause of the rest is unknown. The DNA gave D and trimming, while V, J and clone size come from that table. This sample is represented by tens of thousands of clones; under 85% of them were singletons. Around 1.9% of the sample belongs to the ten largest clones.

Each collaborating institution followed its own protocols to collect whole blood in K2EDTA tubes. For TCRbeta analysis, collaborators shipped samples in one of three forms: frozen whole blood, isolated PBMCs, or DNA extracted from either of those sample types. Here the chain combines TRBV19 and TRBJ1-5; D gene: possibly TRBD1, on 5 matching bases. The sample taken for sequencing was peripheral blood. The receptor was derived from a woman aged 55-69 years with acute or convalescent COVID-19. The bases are TGTGCCAGTAGTATTCGCGGTCTAGGGGTAGAGGAGCCCCAGCATTTT. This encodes CASSIRGLGVEEPQHF.